This is a list of T cell receptor beta chains from one sample in a study of metastatic and nonmetastatic thyroid tumors. MiXCR reprocessed the PCR reads for TCRdb. The data hold 39,000 or so clones, with less than 50% observed a single time. Sequenced material: tumor tissue. These receptors originate from a male donor with papillary thyroid cancer or a benign thyroid nodule (not recorded which). Some clones in this sample may be carry-over from other donors' samples. Each CDR3 is given with its conserved first and last residue. The order of the fields is clone size, D gene, J gene, V gene, CDR3 DNA, CDR3 protein. The D gene is left open where the match is weak. For some rows the clone size is stated as once, few or many, or as a class when expanded; others skip it.

abundance: .
d_gene: TRBD1
j_gene: TRBJ2-3
v_gene: TRBV18
CDR3nt: TGTGCCAGCTCACCAGTGGGGACAGGGCGCCAGTTAAGCACAGATACGCAGTATTTT
CDR3aa: CASSPVGTGRQLSTDTQYF

abundance: .
d_gene: TRBD2
j_gene: TRBJ2-7
v_gene: TRBV30
CDR3nt: TGTGCCTGGAGTACGGGACTAGCGGAATTCTACGAGCAGTACTTC
CDR3aa: CAWSTGLAEFYEQYF

abundance: .
d_gene: TRBD1
j_gene: TRBJ1-2
v_gene: TRBV7-9
CDR3nt: TGTGCCAGCAGCTTAGAGATGGGACAGGGAAGCGGCTACACCTTC
CDR3aa: CASSLEMGQGSGYTF

abundance: few
d_gene: TRBD1
j_gene: TRBJ1-2
v_gene: TRBV19
CDR3nt: TGTGCCAGTAAAACAGGGGTCGGCTACACCTTC
CDR3aa: CASKTGVGYTF

abundance: few
d_gene: .
j_gene: TRBJ2-7
v_gene: TRBV19
CDR3nt: TGTGCCAGTAGTATTGGGTGGAGGACCTACGAGCAGTACTTC
CDR3aa: CASSIGWRTYEQYF

abundance: few
d_gene: .
j_gene: TRBJ1-1
v_gene: TRBV7-8
CDR3nt: TGTGCCAGCAGGTCGGGACACAGGAACACTGAAGCTTTCTTT
CDR3aa: CASRSGHRNTEAFF

abundance: few
d_gene: .
j_gene: TRBJ2-1
v_gene: TRBV28
CDR3nt: TGTGCCAGCACCTCAGGATGGGTTACGAATGAGCAGTTCTTC
CDR3aa: CASTSGWVTNEQFF

abundance: medium-sized
d_gene: TRBD1
j_gene: TRBJ2-2
v_gene: TRBV6-4
CDR3nt: TGTGCCAGCAGTGACGGGACAGGGGGCACCGGGGAGCTGTTTTTT
CDR3aa: CASSDGTGGTGELFF

abundance: .
d_gene: TRBD1
j_gene: TRBJ2-6
v_gene: TRBV5-6
CDR3nt: TGTGCCAGCAACATACCCTCGAGACAGGGAAAATCTGGGGCCAACGTCCTGACTTTC
CDR3aa: CASNIPSRQGKSGANVLTF

abundance: few
d_gene: TRBD1
j_gene: TRBJ1-2
v_gene: TRBV12-3/TRBV12-4
CDR3nt: TGTGCCAGCAGTCCTCGGACAGGGTGGAGATCTGGCTACACCTTC
CDR3aa: CASSPRTGWRSGYTF

abundance: .
d_gene: .
j_gene: TRBJ1-5
v_gene: TRBV6-2/TRBV6-3
CDR3nt: TGTGCCAGCAGCCCAACGGACATATGGAATCAGCCCCAGCATTTT
CDR3aa: CASSPTDIWNQPQHF

abundance: .
d_gene: .
j_gene: TRBJ1-1
v_gene: TRBV7-3
CDR3nt: TGTGCCAGCAGCTTAATGCACTCGAACACTGAAGCTTTCTTT
CDR3aa: CASSLMHSNTEAFF

abundance: .
d_gene: .
j_gene: TRBJ1-1
v_gene: TRBV5-1
CDR3nt: TGCGCCAGCAGCTTCACAGGACAAAACACTGAAGCTTTCTTT
CDR3aa: CASSFTGQNTEAFF

abundance: .
d_gene: TRBD1
j_gene: TRBJ2-5
v_gene: TRBV11-2
CDR3nt: TGTGCCAGCAGCAGGACAGGGATTGAGACCCAGTACTTC
CDR3aa: CASSRTGIETQYF

abundance: few
d_gene: .
j_gene: TRBJ2-7
v_gene: TRBV19
CDR3nt: TGTGCCACCAAGACCGACTACAACGAGCAGTACTTC
CDR3aa: CATKTDYNEQYF

abundance: few
d_gene: .
j_gene: TRBJ1-1
v_gene: TRBV25-1
CDR3nt: TGTGCCAGCAGTGGGAAGGGAGACACTGAAGCTTTCTTT
CDR3aa: CASSGKGDTEAFF

abundance: .
d_gene: .
j_gene: TRBJ1-1
v_gene: TRBV3-1
CDR3nt: TGTGCCAGCAGCCAAACCGCACGGGAAGCTTTCTTT
CDR3aa: CASSQTAREAFF

abundance: few
d_gene: TRBD2
j_gene: TRBJ2-3
v_gene: TRBV12-3/TRBV12-4
CDR3nt: TGTGCCAGCACCCCGGGGGGGGTTCGCACAGATACGCAGTATTTT
CDR3aa: CASTPGGVRTDTQYF

abundance: .
d_gene: .
j_gene: TRBJ2-1
v_gene: TRBV5-1
CDR3nt: TGCGCCAGCAGCTTAGGACAGAGCGGGTCCGGAGGTGAGCAGTTCTTC
CDR3aa: CASSLGQSGSGGEQFF

abundance: .
d_gene: .
j_gene: TRBJ2-7
v_gene: TRBV6-1
CDR3nt: TGTGCCAGCAGCGCCTTTGGATCCTCCTACGAGCAGTACTTC
CDR3aa: CASSAFGSSYEQYF

abundance: .
d_gene: TRBD1
j_gene: TRBJ1-4
v_gene: TRBV12-3/TRBV12-4
CDR3nt: TGTGCCAGCAGAAGGGGACAGCGAAATGAAAAACTGTTTTTT
CDR3aa: CASRRGQRNEKLFF

abundance: .
d_gene: .
j_gene: TRBJ2-5
v_gene: TRBV18
CDR3nt: TGTGCCAGCTCACCACGATCGGCTGGAGGTGGGGAGACCCAGTACTTC
CDR3aa: CASSPRSAGGGETQYF

abundance: .
d_gene: .
j_gene: TRBJ1-5
v_gene: TRBV5-5
CDR3nt: TGTGCCAGCAGCTCAAGGGGAGGGACGGGCAATCAGCCCCAGCATTTT
CDR3aa: CASSSRGGTGNQPQHF

abundance: .
d_gene: TRBD2
j_gene: TRBJ2-7
v_gene: TRBV20-1
CDR3nt: TGCAGTGCTAGAGGACTAGCGGGAGGCAATTACGAGCAGTACTTC
CDR3aa: CSARGLAGGNYEQYF

abundance: .
d_gene: .
j_gene: TRBJ1-1
v_gene: TRBV6-1
CDR3nt: TGTGCCAGCCGATGGGGGGGAGACACTGAAGCTTTCTTT
CDR3aa: CASRWGGDTEAFF

abundance: .
d_gene: .
j_gene: TRBJ2-2
v_gene: TRBV7-8
CDR3nt: TGTGCCAGCAGCTTAGAGGCAGTCACCGGGGAGCTGTTTTTT
CDR3aa: CASSLEAVTGELFF

abundance: few
d_gene: .
j_gene: TRBJ2-7
v_gene: TRBV6-5
CDR3nt: TGTGCCAGCAGTTACGGGGGACTCCAATACGAGCAGTACTTC
CDR3aa: CASSYGGLQYEQYF

abundance: .
d_gene: TRBD1
j_gene: TRBJ2-1
v_gene: TRBV5-1
CDR3nt: TGCGCCAGCAGACCTAGACAGGGGGGATTGATCTTC
CDR3aa: CASRPRQGGLIF

abundance: .
d_gene: .
j_gene: TRBJ1-2
v_gene: TRBV12-3/TRBV12-4
CDR3nt: TGTGCCAGCAGTTTATTAGGACAGTATGGCTACACCTTC
CDR3aa: CASSLLGQYGYTF

abundance: .
d_gene: .
j_gene: TRBJ1-4
v_gene: TRBV12-3/TRBV12-4
CDR3nt: TGTGCCAGCAGTTTAAGGGCGGGAGAAAAACTGTTTTTT
CDR3aa: CASSLRAGEKLFF

abundance: .
d_gene: .
j_gene: TRBJ1-3
v_gene: TRBV11-3
CDR3nt: TGTGCCAGCAGCTTTGGGCCTGGAAACACCATATATTTT
CDR3aa: CASSFGPGNTIYF

abundance: few
d_gene: TRBD1
j_gene: TRBJ1-5
v_gene: TRBV7-8
CDR3nt: TGTGCCAGCAGGACAGGGAATCAGCCCCAGCATTTT
CDR3aa: CASRTGNQPQHF

abundance: .
d_gene: .
j_gene: TRBJ1-4
v_gene: TRBV3-1
CDR3nt: TGTGCCAGCAGCCAGGGGGGTCGCGAAAAACTGTTTTTT
CDR3aa: CASSQGGREKLFF

abundance: .
d_gene: TRBD2
j_gene: TRBJ2-2
v_gene: TRBV19
CDR3nt: TGTGCCAGTAGGATCCTAGGGAGCGGGAGCCGGACCGGGGAGCTGTTTTTT
CDR3aa: CASRILGSGSRTGELFF

abundance: few
d_gene: .
j_gene: TRBJ1-5
v_gene: TRBV25-1
CDR3nt: TGTGCCAGCAGTGAATCCCAGGGTAGCAATCAGCCCCAGCATTTT
CDR3aa: CASSESQGSNQPQHF

abundance: .
d_gene: TRBD1
j_gene: TRBJ2-2
v_gene: TRBV9
CDR3nt: TGTGCCAGCAGCGTATATGAGGGGGCGACCGGGGAGCTGTTTTTT
CDR3aa: CASSVYEGATGELFF